Listed below are T cell receptor beta chains from one sample, sequenced in a study of shared clonotypes between healthy human individuals. Assay used: immunoSEQ multiplex PCR; TCRdb lists only in-frame clones, some missing. The sample lists approximately 120,000 clones, roughly two thirds occurring once. The sequenced material came from memory CD8+ T cells sorted from blood. The receptor set was obtained from a woman in her thirties in good health. Both conserved end residues are part of each CDR3. D genes are given only for firm matches. Clone size, where shown, is once, few, many, or a class for clones that have expanded.

D	J	V	length	size	DNA	CDR3
-	TRBJ2-1	TRBV6-5	11	-	TGTGCCAGCAGTAATTTTGGGGAGCAGTTCTTC	CASSNFGEQFF
-	TRBJ2-5	TRBV11-1	14	-	TGTGCCAGCAGCTTCCAAGGGACACCGGACGCCCAGTACTTC	CASSFQGTPDAQYF
TRBD1	TRBJ2-6	TRBV15	16	once	TGTGCCACCAGCGGAAACAGGGGCTCTGGGGCCAACGTCCTGACTTTC	CATSGNRGSGANVLTF
-	TRBJ2-1	TRBV11-2	14	many	TGTGCCAGCAGCCACGGGAGAGACGGTTATGAGCAGTTCTTC	CASSHGRDGYEQFF
TRBD1	TRBJ2-1	TRBV18	15	-	TGTGCCAGCTCATCCGGACAGGACCATTACAATGAGCAGTTCTTC	CASSSGQDHYNEQFF
TRBD2	TRBJ2-2	TRBV27	15	-	TGTGCCAGCAGAAAAAGCGGGAGGGGGACCGGGGAGCTGTTTTTT	CASRKSGRGTGELFF
-	TRBJ1-2	TRBV5-6	18	-	TGTGCCAGCAGCTTGATCCCCGGACTGAGGTTTCTTGACTATGGCTACACCTTC	CASSLIPGLRFLDYGYTF
-	TRBJ2-7	TRBV5-4	12	-	TGTGCCAGCAGCTTTGGAGCCTACGAGCAGTACTTC	CASSFGAYEQYF
-	TRBJ2-1	TRBV14	14	-	TGTGCCAGCAGCCAAGCGTCGGGATACAATGAGCAGTTCTTC	CASSQASGYNEQFF
TRBD1	TRBJ1-4	TRBV7-9	14	-	TGTGCCAGCAGCCCAGGACAGGAAAATGAAAAACTGTTTTTT	CASSPGQENEKLFF
TRBD2	TRBJ2-2	TRBV28	15	-	TGTGCCAGCGCGACCGCTAGCGGGATAAGCGGGGAGCTGTTTTTT	CASATASGISGELFF
TRBD2	TRBJ2-5	TRBV27	16	-	TGTGCCAGCAGTCCGACCCGGACTAGCGGGAAACAGACCCAGTACTTC	CASSPTRTSGKQTQYF
TRBD2	TRBJ2-1	TRBV9	14	-	TGTGCCAGCAGCGGCGGGAGGGCCCTCAATGAGCAGTTCTTC	CASSGGRALNEQFF
-	TRBJ2-2	TRBV2	17	-	TGTGCCAGCAGTGGATCTGTCTTGGGCGTTGTCGCCGGGGAGCTGTTTTTT	CASSGSVLGVVAGELFF
-	TRBJ1-3	TRBV2	16	-	TGTGCCAGCAGTGGCCGGGGGGAACGCAGAGGAAACACCATATATTTT	CASSGRGERRGNTIYF
-	TRBJ1-5	TRBV6-5	13	-	TGTGCCAGCAGCAACACAGAGAATCAGCCCCAGCATTTT	CASSNTENQPQHF
-	TRBJ1-2	TRBV5-1	15	-	TGCGCCAGCAGCTTGGGGCCCGCAGGGAGATGGGGCTACACCTTC	CASSLGPAGRWGYTF
-	TRBJ2-5	TRBV5-1	11	-	TGCGCCAGCAGCCGGTCGGGGACCCAGTACTTC	CASSRSGTQYF
-	TRBJ1-1	TRBV29-1	12	-	TGCAGCGTTGAAGATCAGTCAGGGATAGCTTTCTTT	CSVEDQSGIAFF
TRBD2	TRBJ2-3	TRBV14	16	-	TGTGCCAGCAGCCCCTCCGGGACTACCGGCACAGATACGCAGTATTTT	CASSPSGTTGTDTQYF
TRBD1	TRBJ2-3	TRBV5-1	15	-	TGCGCCAGCAGCACAAACAGGGGGCCGACAGATACGCAGTATTTT	CASSTNRGPTDTQYF
TRBD1	TRBJ2-7	TRBV28	15	-	TGTGCCAGCAGTCCATGGGACAGGAGTCCTTGCGAGCAGTACTTC	CASSPWDRSPCEQYF
-	TRBJ1-1	TRBV28	15	few	TGTGCCAGCAGCCCTCGACTTACACCGAACACTGAAGCTTTCTTT	CASSPRLTPNTEAFF
-	TRBJ1-1	TRBV7-9	14	-	TGTGCCAGCAGCTTAGGGGGGGTTTCCACTGAAGCTTTCTTT	CASSLGGVSTEAFF
-	TRBJ2-7	TRBV6-6	13	-	TGTGCCAGCCGGGGGCCACCCACCTACGAGCAGTACTTC	CASRGPPTYEQYF
TRBD1	TRBJ1-1	TRBV19	13	-	TGTGCCAGTAGTGTACTACAGGGGGGGGAAGCTTTCTTT	CASSVLQGGEAFF
TRBD1	TRBJ1-5	TRBV28	16	-	TGTGCCAGCAGTCCCCCAGCAGGGGGCTACAATCAGCCCCAGCATTTT	CASSPPAGGYNQPQHF
TRBD2	TRBJ2-7	TRBV7-2	16	-	TGTGCCAGCAGCTTATTAGGCGGGAGAGGACCCTACGAGCAGTACTTC	CASSLLGGRGPYEQYF
-	TRBJ2-7	TRBV27	13	-	TGTGCCAGCAGTTTGCGACAGACCTACGAGCAGTACTTC	CASSLRQTYEQYF
-	TRBJ1-2	TRBV6-5	15	once	TGTGCCAGCAGTTACTATCGGACGGGGGAAAATGGCTACACCTTC	CASSYYRTGENGYTF
TRBD1	TRBJ2-1	TRBV6-1	16	-	TGTGCCAGCAGTGAACGGGGGACAGGGCTCTCCAATGAGCAGTTCTTC	CASSERGTGLSNEQFF